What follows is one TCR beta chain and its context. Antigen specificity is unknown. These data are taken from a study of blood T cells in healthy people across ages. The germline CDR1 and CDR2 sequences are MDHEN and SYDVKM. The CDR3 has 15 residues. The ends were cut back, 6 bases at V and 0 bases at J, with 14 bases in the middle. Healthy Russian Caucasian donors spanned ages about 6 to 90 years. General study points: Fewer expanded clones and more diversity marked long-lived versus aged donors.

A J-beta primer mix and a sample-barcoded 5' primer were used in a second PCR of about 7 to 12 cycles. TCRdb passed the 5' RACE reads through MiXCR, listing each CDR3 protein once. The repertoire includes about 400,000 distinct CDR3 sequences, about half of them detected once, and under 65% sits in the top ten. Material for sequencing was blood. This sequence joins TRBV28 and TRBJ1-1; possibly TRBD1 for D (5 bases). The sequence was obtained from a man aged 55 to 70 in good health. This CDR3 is CASSPDSPMNTEAFF. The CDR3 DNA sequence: TGTGCCAGCAGCCCCGACAGCCCAATGAACACTGAAGCTTTCTTT.